This T cell receptor (beta chain) was sequenced in a study of shared T cell receptors in the human thymus (dated by TCRdb to 2020 to 2023). As for the study more broadly: The study examined how self-reactive, shared T-cell receptor alpha chains are generated in the human thymus.

The library was obtained by the immunoSEQ multiplex PCR assay. Entries here come from immuneACCESS through TCRdb and include only in-frame sequences with V and J called. Some clones fail to appear in such tables; in the studies checked, an unresolved V gene covers under half of the shortfall, and the cause of the remainder is unknown. For this sample the table gives roughly 500,000 clones, of which about 84% were detected only once. Of the sample, more than 0.01% falls within the top ten clones. The germline V gene (reference sequence) supplies CDR1 MNHEY and CDR2 SMNVEV. The cysteine opens and the phenylalanine closes a CDR3 of 14 amino acids. Just the 42-base CDR3 DNA is kept, in frame starting at base 1. V drops 3 bases and J drops 3 bases, leaving 9 bases in between. The sample holds one count of this clone. The clone's antigen remains unknown. Base qualities are not recorded, but no much larger clone differs from it by a single base.

This sample also belongs to another study, concerning human thymus T cells. From that second study: Donors were immunologically healthy infants undergoing open corrective cardiac surgery for congenital heart defects in Finland. The thymus tissue came from surgical resects taken out during corrective cardiac surgery. V and J gene segment usage appeared biased in both thymic and peripheral blood repertoires. The related research reported highly overlapping thymic TCR repertoires among unrelated individuals. TCR alpha and beta repertoires from roughly 8 infant thymus samples and a few related peripheral blood samples were characterized in the study. The cohort included six male and a couple of female infants, with donor ages spanning 7 to 244 days. After being mechanically released from the tissue, thymocytes were kept at -70 degrees C in pellets of about 10-33 million cells. A QIAsymphony instrument was used to extract genomic DNA from frozen cell pellets. Using the immunoSEQ multiplex PCR assay, the TCRB and TCRAD loci were amplified from a standardized quantity of quality-controlled genomic DNA. Amplicons spanned the V(D)J region at a length sufficient to cover the CDR3 and identify V and J genes. The amplicons were sequenced on an Illumina platform via the commercial immunoSEQ service. Primer bias and sequencing errors were corrected as previously described, and TCRAD and TCRB were defined on the basis of the IMGT database. immunoSEQ Analyzer 3.0 and VDJTools were used for repertoire analysis, which covered basic statistics, V/J segment usage, diversity estimates, rarefaction and pairwise overlap. Diversity was estimated with Chao1, ChaoE, Efron-Thisted, Shannon and inverse Simpson indices, and also on datasets down-sampled to the smallest sample. For repertoire overlap, CDR3 nucleotide sequence, V gene and J gene had to match strictly, and clustering was done by Jaccard-based multidimensional scaling. On average, thymus samples yielded around 850,000 unique TCRB clonotypes, whereas blood samples yielded roughly 81,000.

Sequences were obtained from thymocytes. The receptor chain draws on TRBV27 and TRBJ2-4; the D gene is possibly TRBD2, with 6 bases matching. The sequence was obtained from a boy in the first two years of life with a congenital heart defect. Donor details come from another sample of the same person, matched by shared clones. DNA sequence: TGTGCCAGCAGTTTCGGGGGTTACAAAAACATTCAGTACTTC. It codes for CASSFGGYKNIQYF.